Below, one TCR beta chain is given with its context. Its target is unknown. These data belong to a study of T cell responses to AZD1222 COVID-19 vaccine. Some clones are missing from TCRdb's copy, which holds only in-frame ones; the method was immunoSEQ multiplex PCR. The table shows around 99,000 clones, with around 90% occurring only once. Study-wide findings and caveats: Most donors were white British and more were female, and clonal diversity was possibly underestimated. Recipients of two AZD1222 doses showed rising Spike-specific TCR breadth and depth. Baseline seropositivity occurred in only 5 to 7 AZD1222 recipients.

The sample here was peripheral blood, taken on day 0 of MenACWY control vaccination. The origin of this receptor is an adult in good health.

CDR3 DNA sequence: TGTGCCAGCAGCTCAAGACTGGCGAACATTCAGTACTTC. Encoded protein: CASSSRLANIQYF. V is TRBV7-8 and J is TRBJ2-4; D ambiguous. Germline V CDR1 and CDR2: SGHVS, FQNEAQ. The CDR3 is 13 amino acids. V gave up 4 bases and J gave up 7 bases, with 11 bases separating them.